These T cell receptor beta chains were read from a single sample in a study of OX40 agonist ivuxolimab in advanced cancers. Sequenced by immunoSEQ multiplex PCR; TCRdb stores in-frame clones only, minus some. The data hold 45,000 to 65,000 clones, with 80% to 90% observed a single time. The sample consisted of CD4+ or CD8+ T cells sorted from blood, taken in a trial of the OX40 agonist ivuxolimab. All receptors derive from an adult with an advanced solid tumor such as melanoma, head and neck, liver or kidney cancer. Both conserved end residues are trimmed from each CDR3. Clone size is given for some rows only: seen once, a few or many times, or a class if the clone is expanded.

length	V	size	J	CDR3
9	TRBV20-1	-	TRBJ2-1	SARWLNEQF
13	TRBV5-4	once	TRBJ2-7	ASSAGQGISYEQY
14	TRBV9	-	TRBJ2-5	ASSVGDLRGQETQY
11	TRBV4-2	few	TRBJ1-2	ASSLRQGYGYT
11	TRBV27	once	TRBJ2-7	ASSSINRGEQY
15	TRBV9	-	TRBJ1-2	ASSGHTDRGLDYGYT
13	TRBV18	-	TRBJ1-6	ASSPLDSYNSPLH
14	TRBV7-3	-	TRBJ1-5	ASRLGGQGSNQPQH
14	TRBV5-1	-	TRBJ1-2	ASSPLATTGNYGYT
12	TRBV5-1	-	TRBJ1-1	ASSPTGANTEAF
13	TRBV9	-	TRBJ2-2	ASSVGPPGTGELF
12	TRBV19	-	TRBJ1-5	ASNPTGFNQPQH
14	TRBV18	-	TRBJ2-3	ASSPMGQVATDTQY
10	TRBV19	-	TRBJ2-3	ASSIDLDTQY
11	TRBV7-6	-	TRBJ1-2	ASSRDRDYGYT
12	TRBV5-1	-	TRBJ1-1	ASSLAGADLEAF
13	TRBV7-2	few	TRBJ2-3	ASSPQGISTDTQY
10	TRBV5-1	-	TRBJ2-7	ASSQGGYEQY
14	TRBV7-6	-	TRBJ1-4	ASSRGRTGLYEKLF
11	TRBV2	-	TRBJ1-5	ATRQLQYQPQH
12	TRBV5-4	-	TRBJ2-3	ASSLRGGTDTQY
11	TRBV15	-	TRBJ1-1	ATSSPSSNKAF
12	TRBV18	once	TRBJ1-1	ASSRRQGWDEAF
11	TRBV2	few	TRBJ1-1	ASSEGGNTEAF
10	TRBV25-1	-	TRBJ2-5	ASTGGQETQY
8	TRBV6-1	-	TRBJ1-3	ATGRDTIY
10	TRBV6-5	-	TRBJ1-2	ASTDNYYGYT
11	TRBV5-1	few	TRBJ2-7	ASSLVIGREQY
14	TRBV5-1	-	TRBJ1-6	ASSGLQGPINSPLH
13	TRBV10-1	-	TRBJ2-3	ASRDTGASTDTQY
12	TRBV19	few	TRBJ2-7	ASREDRGQEEQY
13	TRBV27	-	TRBJ2-2	ASRTTGLAIGELF
12	TRBV30	-	TRBJ2-5	AWGISGGEKTQY
9	TRBV29-1	-	TRBJ2-7	SVAEGYEQY
10	TRBV19	-	TRBJ2-1	ASSIQQGGII
14	TRBV6-1	-	TRBJ1-6	ASSEGPAGGGSPLH
12	TRBV19	few	TRBJ1-2	ASSIPGGNYGYT
12	TRBV6-1	-	TRBJ1-2	ASSERAGDYGYT
10	TRBV30	few	TRBJ1-2	AWNGFRYGYT
14	TRBV9	-	TRBJ1-6	ASSAHHPPEDSPLH
12	TRBV11-2	-	TRBJ2-7	ASSPTSPTYEQY
14	TRBV15	-	TRBJ2-5	ATRKAGLRVQETQY
11	TRBV10-3	-	TRBJ2-3	AISTSGGDTQY
16	TRBV6-1	-	TRBJ1-3	ASSDWYGERASGNTIY
13	TRBV5-6	-	TRBJ1-6	ASSLVGGPNSPLH
11	TRBV2	-	TRBJ1-4	ATTLQGYEKLF
11	TRBV6-6	-	TRBJ1-5	ASTDYSNQPQH
13	TRBV6-6	-	TRBJ2-1	ASSHEGQSYNEQF
17	TRBV9	-	TRBJ2-3	ASSVAVAGGPSRTDTQY
12	TRBV27	-	TRBJ1-2	ASSLSRVGYGYT
12	TRBV6-1	-	TRBJ2-3	ASSDAASSDTQY
12	TRBV2	-	TRBJ1-1	ASRSTGGDTEAF
11	TRBV18	-	TRBJ2-5	ASLLTRVETQY
10	TRBV7-9	few	TRBJ1-6	ASSLGGSPLH
14	TRBV11-2	-	TRBJ2-3	ASSLRGGGHSDTQY
13	TRBV5-3	-	TRBJ2-5	ARSWTPTRGQTQY
11	TRBV18	medium-sized	TRBJ2-7	ASSAGRFYEQY